This T cell receptor beta chain was documented in a study of blood T cells in healthy people across ages. Study results and caveats: Roughly linear declines in TCR beta diversity per million T cells occurred with age. Fewer expanded clones and more diversity marked long-lived versus aged donors.

Then a second PCR, running about 6 to 12 cycles, was carried out with a sample-barcoded 5' primer and a J-beta primer mix. From the 5' RACE reads, TCRdb called clonotypes with MiXCR, one entry per CDR3 protein. This sample has about 1.4 million distinct CDR3 sequences; approximately 59% occur once, and the top ten carry 6.5% to 8%. This clonotype has more than one count but fewer than ten. What it recognizes is unknown. The specimen sequenced was blood. This clonotype was sampled from a man aged 18-30 years in good health.

CDR3 sequence reads: CASSPGRYYEQYF. In nucleotides, the CDR3 is TGTGCCAGCAGTCCGGGCCGATACTACGAGCAGTACTTC. V is TRBV12-3 or TRBV12-4 and J is TRBJ2-7, with no clear D. V shed 5 bases and J shed 3 bases, with 11 bases lying between them. The CDR3 loop spans 13 amino acids.